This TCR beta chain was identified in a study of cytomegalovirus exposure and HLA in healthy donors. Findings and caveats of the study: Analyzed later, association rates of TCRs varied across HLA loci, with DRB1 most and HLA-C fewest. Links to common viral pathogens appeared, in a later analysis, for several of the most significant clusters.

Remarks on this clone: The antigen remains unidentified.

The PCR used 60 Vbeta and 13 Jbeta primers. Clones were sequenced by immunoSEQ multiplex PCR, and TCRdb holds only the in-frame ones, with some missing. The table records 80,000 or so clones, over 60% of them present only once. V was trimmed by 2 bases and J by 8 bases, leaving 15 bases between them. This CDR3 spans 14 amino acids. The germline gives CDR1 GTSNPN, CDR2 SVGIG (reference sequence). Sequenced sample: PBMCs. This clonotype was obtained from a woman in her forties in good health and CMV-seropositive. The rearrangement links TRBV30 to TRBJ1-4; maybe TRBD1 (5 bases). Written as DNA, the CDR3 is TGTGCCTGGAGTCGCGCAGGGCTTTGGGAAAAACTGTTTTTT. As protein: CAWSRAGLWEKLFF.